This is a list of T cell receptor beta chains from one sample in a study of T cells after yellow fever vaccination. TCRdb processed the 5' RACE reads anew with MiXCR; each CDR3 protein has one entry. The sample records approximately 85,000 distinct CDR3 sequences, about 14% being singletons. The source was CD8+ T cells not binding an NS4B(214-222) dextramer, sorted from PBMCs, collected 20 to 25 days after the first yellow fever vaccination. These receptors were obtained from a young man who received the YFV17D yellow fever vaccine. CDR3s include the opening cysteine and the closing phenylalanine or tryptophan. The D gene is left open where the match is weak. Some rows have no size entry. The others give once, few or many, or a class for an expanded clone.

V	J	D	length	size	DNA	CDR3
TRBV7-2	TRBJ2-1	-	16	-	TGTGCCAGCAGCTCCTTTGGGGGGGGGCAATACAATGAGCAGTTCTTC	CASSSFGGGQYNEQFF
TRBV7-2	TRBJ1-5	TRBD1	14	-	TGTGCCAGCAGCTCAGGACAGGGAAATCAGCCCCAGCATTTT	CASSSGQGNQPQHF
TRBV6-2/TRBV6-3	TRBJ2-3	-	11	few	TGTGCCAGCAGAACAGGGAGCCCGCAGTATTTT	CASRTGSPQYF
TRBV4-1	TRBJ2-1	-	16	-	TGCGCCAGCAGCCAAGTACGAGGGGGGATGGACAATGAGCAGTTCTTC	CASSQVRGGMDNEQFF
TRBV6-4	TRBJ2-6	-	14	few	TGTGCCAGCAGTAATACTCCTGGGGCCAACGTCCTGACTTTC	CASSNTPGANVLTF
TRBV12-3/TRBV12-4	TRBJ2-1	TRBD1	15	-	TGTGCCAGCAGACAGGGGGCTAGCTCCTACAATGAGCAGTTCTTC	CASRQGASSYNEQFF
TRBV12-3/TRBV12-4	TRBJ1-5	-	15	-	TGTGCCAGCAGTTTTAATCCTGGGGGCAATCAGCCCCAGCATTTT	CASSFNPGGNQPQHF
TRBV29-1	TRBJ2-1	-	15	many	TGCAGCGTCGCGGGACTCCCGAGCTCCTACAATGAGCAGTTCTTC	CSVAGLPSSYNEQFF
TRBV4-1	TRBJ2-3	TRBD2	17	-	TGCGCCAGCAGCCCCCGACTAGCGGGGGGTATTGCAGATACGCAGTATTTT	CASSPRLAGGIADTQYF
TRBV12-3/TRBV12-4	TRBJ2-7	-	12	few	TGTGCCAGCAAATATGGCGGCTACGAGCAGTACTTC	CASKYGGYEQYF
TRBV15	TRBJ1-6	-	13	-	TGTGCCACCAGCAGCTCCTATAATTCACCCCTCCACTTT	CATSSSYNSPLHF
TRBV4-3	TRBJ1-2	-	14	-	TGCGCCAGCAGCCAGACAGTAGATAACTATGGCTACACCTTC	CASSQTVDNYGYTF
TRBV7-2	TRBJ1-2	-	14	-	TGTGCCAGCAGCTTTTTGGGAGGGGCCGGCGGCTACACCTTC	CASSFLGGAGGYTF
TRBV5-1	TRBJ1-2	-	15	-	TGCGCCAGCAGCTTAGGGTTCGGCCTCAACTATGGCTACACCTTC	CASSLGFGLNYGYTF
TRBV20-1	TRBJ2-1	TRBD2	15	many	TGCAGGGGGGTTAGCGGGGGGGACCCCTACAATGAGCAGTTCTTC	CRGVSGGDPYNEQFF
TRBV6-5	TRBJ2-6	-	16	few	TGTGCCAGCAGTTACTCGGGGATCTCTGGGGCCAACGTCCTGACTTTC	CASSYSGISGANVLTF
TRBV5-1	TRBJ2-3	-	15	few	TGCGCCAGCAGCACATCAGTTCCTAGCACAGATACGCAGTATTTT	CASSTSVPSTDTQYF
TRBV6-1	TRBJ1-6	-	16	few	TGTGCCAGCAGTGGCCAAATGAGCTCCTATAATTCACCCCTCCACTTT	CASSGQMSSYNSPLHF
TRBV11-2	TRBJ1-1	-	13	few	TGTGCCAGCAGGGTCGAGGGGAGCACTGAAGCTTTCTTT	CASRVEGSTEAFF
TRBV29-1	TRBJ1-1	-	11	-	TGCAGCGTTGACGCAGGGGTTGAAGCTTTCTTT	CSVDAGVEAFF
TRBV6-5	TRBJ1-1	-	11	few	TGTGCCAGCAGTTACCTGGATGAAGCTTTCTTT	CASSYLDEAFF
TRBV12-3/TRBV12-4	TRBJ1-6	-	14	few	TGTGCCAGCACATTAGGGGGGCTCGGGGCACCCCTCCACTTT	CASTLGGLGAPLHF
TRBV12-5	TRBJ2-1	-	11	-	TGTGCTAGTGGTGGGACCAATGAGCAGTTCTTC	CASGGTNEQFF
TRBV5-4	TRBJ2-1	-	14	-	TGTGCCAGCAGCTTTGGTCCAGGGTTCAATGAGCAGTTCTTC	CASSFGPGFNEQFF
TRBV2	TRBJ1-1	-	15	-	TGTGCCAGCAACTTTCCAAGGGAGATGAACACTGAAGCTTTCTTC	CASNFPREMNTEAFF
TRBV24-1	TRBJ2-5	TRBD1	15	-	TGTGCCACCAGTGACCATGGACAGGGACAAGAGACCCAGTACTTC	CATSDHGQGQETQYF
TRBV4-1	TRBJ2-6	-	15	many	TGCGCCAGCAGCCAAGCGAGCTCTGGGGCCAACGTCCTGACTTTC	CASSQASSGANVLTF
TRBV7-9	TRBJ2-4	-	16	-	TGTGCCAGCAGCTCGGTCAGGTACCTAGCCAAAAACATTCAGTACTTC	CASSSVRYLAKNIQYF
TRBV18	TRBJ1-2	-	13	-	TGTGCCAGCCGCGGGGTCCCTAACTATGGCTACACCTTC	CASRGVPNYGYTF
TRBV12-3/TRBV12-4	TRBJ1-1	-	14	-	TGTGCCAGCAGTTCGATGCTTATGAACACTGAAGCTTTCTTT	CASSSMLMNTEAFF
TRBV12-3/TRBV12-4	TRBJ2-1	-	14	few	TGTGCCAGCAGACCCGATGGACTCGTAATGGAGCAGTTCTTC	CASRPDGLVMEQFF
TRBV11-2	TRBJ1-1	-	16	-	TGTGCCAGCAGCCGCCCCGAGGGCATTGGTTGGACTGAAGCTTTCTTT	CASSRPEGIGWTEAFF
TRBV19	TRBJ2-1	TRBD2	15	once	TGTGCCAGTAGTATCTCGAGCGGGGGGGCCCATGAGCAGTTCTTC	CASSISSGGAHEQFF
TRBV24-1	TRBJ2-3	TRBD1	18	few	TGTGCCACCAGTGATTTCTCTTCCGGGACAGGGACCACAGATACGCAGTATTTT	CATSDFSSGTGTTDTQYF
TRBV27	TRBJ1-1	TRBD1	15	-	TGTGCCAGCAGTTCGCGACAGGGTTCGAACACTGAAGCTTTCTTT	CASSSRQGSNTEAFF
TRBV9	TRBJ2-7	-	13	few	TGTGCCAGCAGCCCAGTTGAGGGATCCGAGCAGTACTTC	CASSPVEGSEQYF
TRBV29-1	TRBJ1-2	-	15	few	TGCAGCGCGCGCCCTGCCCAATATTCCGCCTATGGCTACACCTTC	CSARPAQYSAYGYTF
TRBV10-3	TRBJ1-4	-	12	few	TGTGCCATCAAAGATACTAATGAAAAACTGTTTTTT	CAIKDTNEKLFF
TRBV29-1	TRBJ2-5	TRBD2	14	few	TGCAGCGTGGGACTAGCGGGGCCTCAAGAGACCCAGTACTTC	CSVGLAGPQETQYF
TRBV12-3/TRBV12-4	TRBJ2-1	TRBD1	14	few	TGTGCCAGCAGCGGGACAGGGTCTCTCAATGAGCAGTTCTTC	CASSGTGSLNEQFF
TRBV5-1	TRBJ1-1	-	13	-	TGCGCCAGCTCGGGAAGTTGGGGCACTGAAGCTTTCTTT	CASSGSWGTEAFF